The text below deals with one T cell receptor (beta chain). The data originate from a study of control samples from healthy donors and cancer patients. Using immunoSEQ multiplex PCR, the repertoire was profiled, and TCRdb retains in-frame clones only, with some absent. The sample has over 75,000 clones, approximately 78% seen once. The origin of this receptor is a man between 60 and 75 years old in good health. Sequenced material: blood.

CDR3 amino acids: CASSLAQGDYEQYF. CDR3 sequence (DNA): TGTGCCAGCAGCTTAGCCCAGGGAGACTACGAGCAGTACTTC. This sequence joins TRBV7-8 and TRBJ2-7, with D tentatively TRBD1 or TRBD2 (5 bases each). Trimming removed 0 bases from V and 3 bases from J, with 9 bases in between. Germline loops: CDR1 SGHVS, CDR2 FQNEAQ. CDR3 size: 14 residues.